The T cell receptor (beta chain) under discussion was sequenced for a study of T cell clones after liver transplantation. In the study overall: TCRbeta sequencing after a pre-transplant mixed lymphocyte reaction identified graft-donor-reactive clones, later tracked in post-transplant blood. Graft-donor-reactive sequences were compared with third-party-reactive TCRbeta sequences from pre-transplant mixed lymphocyte reactions. Study-wide results and caveats: A significant post-transplant drop in circulating graft-donor-reactive CD4 TCRbeta sequences occurred in most of the 8 subjects.

Of note for this clone: Its specificity is not known.

The CDR3 consists of 13 residues. Germline values: CDR1 MNHEY, CDR2 SMNVEV (reference sequence). V was clipped by 0 bases and J by 7 bases, with 7 bases between them. Sequencing used immunoSEQ multiplex PCR; TCRdb keeps in-frame clones, though not all of them. The table includes 51,000 or so clones, roughly nine tenths detected once. Here the sequenced sample was CD8+ T cells from blood, taken 12 months after liver transplant. The receptor's source is a human patient who received a liver transplant. Some T cells may originate from the graft donor. The V gene is TRBV27, the J gene TRBJ2-1; D unclear. CDR3 sequence reads: CASSLSLPNEQFF. DNA for the CDR3: TGTGCCAGCAGTTTATCCCTACCGAATGAGCAGTTCTTC.